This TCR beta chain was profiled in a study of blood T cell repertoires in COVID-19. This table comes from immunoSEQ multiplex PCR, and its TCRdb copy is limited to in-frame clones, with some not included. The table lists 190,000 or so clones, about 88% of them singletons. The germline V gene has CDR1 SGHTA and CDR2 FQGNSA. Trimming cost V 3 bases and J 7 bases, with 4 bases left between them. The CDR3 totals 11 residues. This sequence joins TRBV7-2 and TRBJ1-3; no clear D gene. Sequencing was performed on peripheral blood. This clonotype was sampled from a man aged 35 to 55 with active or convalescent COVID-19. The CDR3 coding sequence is TGTGCCAGCAGCTTGCGCAACACCATATATTTT. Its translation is CASSLRNTIYF.